This TCR beta chain was captured by sequencing in a study of monozygotic twins with inflammatory bowel disease. TCRdb re-called the 5' RACE reads and shows each CDR3 protein once, DNA omitted. This sample's table reports around 410,000 distinct CDR3 sequences. The sequenced sample was blood. The TCR was taken from a human donor with ulcerative colitis or Crohn's disease, or a healthy co-twin of an affected twin (not recorded which).

Here the CDR3 reads CASSPASGRAYNEQFF. The chain employs TRBV7-2 and TRBJ2-1; TCRdb's D call of TRBD2 is untestable without DNA. Per the germline V gene, CDR1 is SGHTA and CDR2 is FQGNSA. The CDR3 length is 16 residues.